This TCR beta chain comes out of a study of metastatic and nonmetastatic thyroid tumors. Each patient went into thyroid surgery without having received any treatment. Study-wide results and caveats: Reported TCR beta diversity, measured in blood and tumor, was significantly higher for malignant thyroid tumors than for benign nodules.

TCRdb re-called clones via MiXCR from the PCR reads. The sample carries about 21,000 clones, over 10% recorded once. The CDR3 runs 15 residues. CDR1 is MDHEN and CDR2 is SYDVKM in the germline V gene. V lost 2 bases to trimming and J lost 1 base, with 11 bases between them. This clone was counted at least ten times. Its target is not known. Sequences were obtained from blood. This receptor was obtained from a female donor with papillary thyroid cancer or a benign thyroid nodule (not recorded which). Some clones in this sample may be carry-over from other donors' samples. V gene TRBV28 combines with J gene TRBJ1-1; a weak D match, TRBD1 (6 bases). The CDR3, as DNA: TGTGCCAGCAGTTTACGGGGGGCGCGGAACACTGAAGCTTTCTTT. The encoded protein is CASSLRGARNTEAFF.